Shown below are 4 T cell receptor beta chains from a single sample sequenced in a study of shared clonotypes between healthy human individuals. Libraries were prepared by immunoSEQ multiplex PCR; TCRdb keeps only in-frame clonotypes and omits some of them. Here the sample spans around 2,000,000 clones, 85% to 95% being singletons. Sequences were obtained from naive CD4+ T cells sorted from blood. Indicated subset: CD45RA+ positively selected. The receptors shown here come from a man aged 18 to 30 in good health.

In DNA form, the CDR3 reads TGCGCCAGCAGCCCAAGTGACAGGGGGCAACGACAGCCCCAGCATTTT. It yields the protein CASSPSDRGQRQPQHF. The V and J genes are TRBV4-3 and TRBJ1-5; 10 bases map to TRBD1. The V segment lost 4 bases and the J segment 7 bases; nucleotides outside the gene matches: 10. This CDR3 comprises 16 residues. CDR1 and CDR2 (germline): LGHNA, YSLEER.

The gene calls are TRBV5-6 and TRBJ1-1; a weak D match, TRBD1 (6 bases). There are 15 residues in the CDR3. Looked up from germline, CDR1 is SGHDT and CDR2 is YYEEEE. The germline V and J ends were trimmed by 4 bases and 1 base, with 14 bases remaining between them. In nucleotides, the CDR3 is TGTGCCAGCAGCGGGCTACAGGGTAAGAACACTGAAGCTTTCTTT. Translating gives CASSGLQGKNTEAFF.

The genes are TRBV5-1 and TRBJ2-3; TRBD1 agrees at 8 bases. The CDR3 loop spans 17 amino acids. V lost 0 bases to trimming and J lost 0 bases; unmatched junction nucleotides: 6. Germline V gene data show CDR1 as SGHRS and CDR2 as YFSETQ. The CDR3 DNA follows: TGCGCCAGCAGCTTGGGGCCGGACAGGGCTAGCACAGATACGCAGTATTTT. This gives the protein CASSLGPDRASTDTQYF.

V gene TRBV6-6 combines with J gene TRBJ1-6, with TRBD1 matching 8 bases. The CDR3 contains 15 residues. The germline V gene has CDR1 MNHNY and CDR2 SVGAGI (reference sequence). V shed 4 bases, J shed 7 bases, and the junction held 6 bases outside the gene matches. Here the CDR3 DNA reads TGTGCCAGCAGTTTCCAGGGGGCGCAGAATTCACCCCTCCACTTT. Translation: CASSFQGAQNSPLHF.